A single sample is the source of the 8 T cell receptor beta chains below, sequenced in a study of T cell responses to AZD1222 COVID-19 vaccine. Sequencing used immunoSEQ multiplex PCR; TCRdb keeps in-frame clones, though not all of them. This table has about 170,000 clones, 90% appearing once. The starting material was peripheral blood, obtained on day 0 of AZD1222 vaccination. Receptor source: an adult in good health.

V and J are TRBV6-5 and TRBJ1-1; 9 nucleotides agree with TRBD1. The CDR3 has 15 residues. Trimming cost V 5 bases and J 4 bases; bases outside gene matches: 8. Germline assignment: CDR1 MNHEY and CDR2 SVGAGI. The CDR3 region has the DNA TGTGCCAGCAGTACGGGGACAGGGTGGCGCACTGAAGCTTTCTTT. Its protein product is CASSTGTGWRTEAFF.

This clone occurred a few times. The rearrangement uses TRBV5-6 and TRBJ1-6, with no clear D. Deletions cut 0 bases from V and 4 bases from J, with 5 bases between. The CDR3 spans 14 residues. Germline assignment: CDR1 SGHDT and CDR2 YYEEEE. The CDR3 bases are TGTGCCAGCAGCTTGGGACATTATAATTCACCCCTCCACTTT. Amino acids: CASSLGHYNSPLHF.

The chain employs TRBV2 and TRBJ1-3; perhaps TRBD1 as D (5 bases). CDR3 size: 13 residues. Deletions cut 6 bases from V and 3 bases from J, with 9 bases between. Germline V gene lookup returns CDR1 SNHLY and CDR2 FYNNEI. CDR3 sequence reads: CASRGQVGNTIYF. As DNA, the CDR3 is TGTGCCAGCAGGGGGCAGGTTGGAAACACCATATATTTT.

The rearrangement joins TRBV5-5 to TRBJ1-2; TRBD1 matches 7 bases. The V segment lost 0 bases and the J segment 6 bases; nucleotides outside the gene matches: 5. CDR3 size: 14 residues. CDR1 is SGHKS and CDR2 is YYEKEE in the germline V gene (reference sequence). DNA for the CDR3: TGTGCCAGCAGCTTGGTAGGGGGCCGGGATGGCTACACCTTC. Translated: CASSLVGGRDGYTF.

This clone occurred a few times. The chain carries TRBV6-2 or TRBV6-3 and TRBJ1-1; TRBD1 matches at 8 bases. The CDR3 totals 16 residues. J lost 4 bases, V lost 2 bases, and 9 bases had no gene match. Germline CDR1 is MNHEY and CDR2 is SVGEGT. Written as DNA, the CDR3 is TGTGCCAGCAGTTACCAGCCAGGGGGCTGGGGCACTGAAGCTTTCTTT. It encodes CASSYQPGGWGTEAFF.

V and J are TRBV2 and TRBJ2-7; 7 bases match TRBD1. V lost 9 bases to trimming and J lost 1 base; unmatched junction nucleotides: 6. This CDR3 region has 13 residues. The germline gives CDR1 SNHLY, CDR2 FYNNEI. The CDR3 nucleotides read TGTGCCAGTTCGGAGGACAGGTCCTACGAGCAGTACTTC. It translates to CASSEDRSYEQYF.

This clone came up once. CDR3 sequence reads: CASSLETGKGSPLHF. CDR3 coding DNA: TGTGCCAGCAGCTTAGAGACAGGGAAAGGTTCACCCCTCCACTTT. This chain uses TRBV13 with TRBJ1-6; the match to TRBD1 covers 7 bases. CDR3 length equals 15 residues. Germline trimming cut 1 base from V and 9 bases from J; bases unmatched to any gene: 6. Germline CDR1 reads PRHDT; CDR2 reads FYEKMQ (reference sequence).

This CDR3 reads CASSPETGVTEAFF. The CDR3 region has the DNA TGCGCCAGCAGCCCGGAAACAGGGGTCACTGAAGCTTTCTTT. This sequence joins TRBV5-1 and TRBJ1-1; 7 bases are shared with TRBD1. V shed 4 bases, J shed 4 bases, and the junction held 7 bases outside the gene matches. The germline CDR1 and CDR2 sequences are SGHRS and YFSETQ. The CDR3 extends over 14 amino acids.